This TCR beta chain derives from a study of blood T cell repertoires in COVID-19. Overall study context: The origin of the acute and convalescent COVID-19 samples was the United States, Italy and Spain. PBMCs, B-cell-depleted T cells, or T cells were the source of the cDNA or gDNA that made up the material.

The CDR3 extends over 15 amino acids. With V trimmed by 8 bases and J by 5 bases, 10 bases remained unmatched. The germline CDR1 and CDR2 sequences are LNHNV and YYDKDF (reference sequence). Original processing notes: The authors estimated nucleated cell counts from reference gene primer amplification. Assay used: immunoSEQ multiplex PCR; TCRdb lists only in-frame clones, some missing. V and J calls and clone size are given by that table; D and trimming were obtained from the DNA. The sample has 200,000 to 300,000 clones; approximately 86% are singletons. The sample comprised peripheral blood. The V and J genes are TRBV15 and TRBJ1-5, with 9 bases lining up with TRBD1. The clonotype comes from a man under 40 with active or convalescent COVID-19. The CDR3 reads CATSPQGQGHQPQHF. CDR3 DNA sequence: TGTGCCACCTCTCCTCAGGGACAGGGTCATCAGCCCCAGCATTTT.